Described below is a single T cell receptor beta chain sequence and its context. These data are taken from a study of technical replicates of blood from a few donors. From germline, CDR1 is MNHEY and CDR2 SMNVEV (reference sequence). Deletions cut 3 bases from V and 5 bases from J, with 10 bases between. This CDR3 is 14 amino acids long. The assay was immunoSEQ multiplex PCR, and TCRdb's table has in-frame clones only and misses some. This sample has 70,000 to 95,000 clones, with around 97% found just once. Sequenced material: T cells isolated from PBMCs. This chain links TRBV27 with TRBJ1-4, with D possibly matching TRBD1 (6 bases). The TCR sequence derives from a human donor in good health. The chain's CDR3 is CASSFAGTNEKLFF. The CDR3 bases are TGTGCCAGCAGTTTTGCAGGGACAAATGAAAAACTGTTTTTT.